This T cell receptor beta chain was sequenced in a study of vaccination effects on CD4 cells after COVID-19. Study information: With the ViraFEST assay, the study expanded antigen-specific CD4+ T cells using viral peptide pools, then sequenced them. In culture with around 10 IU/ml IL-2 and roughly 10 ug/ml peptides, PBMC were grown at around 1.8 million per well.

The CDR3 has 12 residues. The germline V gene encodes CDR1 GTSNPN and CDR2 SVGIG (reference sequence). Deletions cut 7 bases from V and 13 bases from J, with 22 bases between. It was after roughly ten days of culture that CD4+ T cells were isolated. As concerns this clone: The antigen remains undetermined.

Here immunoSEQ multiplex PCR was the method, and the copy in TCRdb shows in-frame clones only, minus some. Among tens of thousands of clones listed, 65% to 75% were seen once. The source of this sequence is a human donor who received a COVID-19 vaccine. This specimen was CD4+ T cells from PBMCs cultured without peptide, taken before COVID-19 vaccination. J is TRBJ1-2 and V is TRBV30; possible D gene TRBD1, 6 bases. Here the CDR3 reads CASAGAGASCTF. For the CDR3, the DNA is TGTGCCTCGGCAGGGGCAGGAGCTTCGTGCACCTTC.